The sequence of this TCR beta chain was determined in a study of blood T cell repertoires in COVID-19. The data were produced by immunoSEQ multiplex PCR, yet TCRdb's version contains in-frame clones alone and is incomplete. Here the sample spans approximately 120,000 clones, around four fifths being singletons. Trimming left V 5 bases short and J 10 bases short, with 15 bases between. From germline, CDR1 is SGHNT and CDR2 YENEEA. This CDR3 spans 12 amino acids. The sample taken for sequencing was peripheral blood. The chain combines TRBV11-3 with TRBJ2-7; unclear D gene. The sequence was obtained from an elderly man with COVID-19, enrolled during active disease. The CDR3 DNA reads TGTGCCAGCAGCCCCCTCACCGGTTTCCAGTACTTC. Amino acids: CASSPLTGFQYF.